A single sample gave rise to the 9 T cell receptor beta chains below, sequenced in a study of T cell responses to AZD1222 COVID-19 vaccine. Sequenced by immunoSEQ multiplex PCR; TCRdb stores in-frame clones only, minus some. The sample consists of some 170,000 clones, roughly 91% of them appearing once. This sample comprised peripheral blood, obtained on day 0 of AZD1222 vaccination. Receptor source: an adult in good health.

The J gene is TRBJ1-1, the V gene TRBV7-9; TRBD1 matches at 9 bases. The CDR3 has 15 amino acids. V was clipped by 7 bases and J by 1 base; unmatched bases: 7. CDR1 and CDR2 from the germline V gene are SEHNR and FQNEAQ (reference sequence). The CDR3 DNA sequence: TGTGCCAGCACGGGACAGGGTATCGGGAACACTGAAGCTTTCTTT. Its translation is CASTGQGIGNTEAFF.

V usage is TRBV11-3 and J usage is TRBJ1-6; D possibly corresponds to TRBD1 (5 bases). Germline assignment: CDR1 SGHNT and CDR2 YENEEA. Trimming took off 1 base at V and 7 bases at J, with 5 bases between the two ends. The CDR3 spans 13 residues. The CDR3 coding sequence is TGTGCCAGCAGCTTAGGGGGGAATTCACCCCTCCACTTT. It is translated as CASSLGGNSPLHF. The whole variable domain, filled in from reference TRBV11-3 and TRBJ1-6, reads EAGVVQSPRYKIIEKKQPVAFWCNPISGHNTLYWYLQNLGQGPELLIRYENEEAVDDSQLPKDRFSAERLKGVDSTLKIQPAELGDSAVYLCASSLGGNSPLHFGNGTRLTVT.

V is TRBV24-1 and J is TRBJ2-1, with TRBD1 matching over 8 bases. V lost 4 bases and J lost 0; bases outside the gene matches: 4. Germline lookup yields CDR1 KGHDR and CDR2 SFDVKD. The CDR3 consists of 16 residues. The CDR3 is CATSEVGQVSYNEQFF. As DNA, the CDR3 is TGTGCCACCAGTGAGGTGGGACAGGTCTCCTACAATGAGCAGTTCTTC.

The V call is TRBV12-5, the J call TRBJ2-5; 13 bases map to TRBD2. After removal of 1 base from V and 5 bases from J, the junction contained 4 bases not matched to a gene. CDR1 is LGHNT, CDR2 FRNRAP, per germline. This CDR3 has 16 residues. The CDR3 loop reads CASGLGGTSGTETQYF. CDR3 sequence (DNA): TGTGCTAGTGGTTTGGGCGGGACTAGCGGGACGGAGACCCAGTACTTC.

The gene calls are TRBV19 and TRBJ2-5, with D tentatively TRBD2 (5 bases). Germline lookup yields CDR1 LNHDA and CDR2 SQIVND (reference sequence). The germline V and J ends were trimmed by 8 bases and 4 bases, with 11 bases remaining between them. The CDR3 is 12 amino acids. CDR3 protein: CASGPSRETQYF. DNA of the CDR3: TGTGCCAGTGGGCCTAGCCGAGAGACCCAGTACTTC.

This chain links TRBV18 with TRBJ1-6; D gene unclear. Germline values: CDR1 KGHSH, CDR2 LQKENI. V lost 3 bases to trimming and J lost 7 bases, with 10 bases between them. This CDR3 region has 14 residues. CDR3 protein: CASSPTRPNSPLHF. The CDR3 DNA sequence: TGTGCCAGCTCACCGACCCGGCCGAATTCACCCCTCCACTTT.

The rearrangement uses TRBV20-1 and TRBJ1-1; the D gene is possibly TRBD1 (6 bases). The CDR3 is 10 amino acids. V was trimmed by 6 bases and J by 11 bases, leaving 13 bases between them. In germline, CDR1 is DFQATT, CDR2 SNEGSKA (reference sequence). CDR3 in DNA: TGCAGTGCCAACAGGGTCCTCGCTTTCTTT. Residues: CSANRVLAFF.

CDR3 sequence: CAWRTIPEYNEQFF. CDR3 sequence (DNA): TGTGCCTGGAGAACCATTCCCGAATACAATGAGCAGTTCTTC. This sequence joins TRBV30 and TRBJ2-1; no definite D call. CDR1 GTSNPN and CDR2 SVGIG come from the germline V gene (reference sequence). This CDR3 has 14 residues. Trimming shortened V by 3 bases and J by 4 bases, and 13 bases separated the two germline ends.

The rearrangement joins TRBV28 to TRBJ2-7; TRBD1 is a possible D gene (6 bases). V lost 6 bases, J lost 3 bases, and 18 bases lay in between. Germline CDR1 reads MDHEN; CDR2 reads SYDVKM. This CDR3 comprises 15 residues. The DNA for the CDR3 is TGTGCCAGCAGGTGGGGGACATTCGGGGACTACGAGCAGTACTTC. Its translation: CASRWGTFGDYEQYF.